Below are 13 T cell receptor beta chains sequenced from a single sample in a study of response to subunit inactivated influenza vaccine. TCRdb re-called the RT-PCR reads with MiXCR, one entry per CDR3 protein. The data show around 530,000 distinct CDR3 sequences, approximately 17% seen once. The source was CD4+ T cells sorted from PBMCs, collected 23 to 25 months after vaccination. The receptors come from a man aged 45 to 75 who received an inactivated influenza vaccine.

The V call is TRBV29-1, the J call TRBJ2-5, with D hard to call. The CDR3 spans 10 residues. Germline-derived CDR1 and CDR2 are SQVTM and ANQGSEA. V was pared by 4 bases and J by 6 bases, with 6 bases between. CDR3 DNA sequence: TGCAGCGTTGGATCGAAGACCCAGTACTTC. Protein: CSVGSKTQYF.

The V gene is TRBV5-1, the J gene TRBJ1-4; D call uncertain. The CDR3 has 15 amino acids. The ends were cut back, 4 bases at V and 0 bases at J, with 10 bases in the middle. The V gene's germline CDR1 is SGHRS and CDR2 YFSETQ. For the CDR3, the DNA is TGCGCCAGCAGCCCGGACGGCGCAACTAATGAAAAACTGTTTTTT. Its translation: CASSPDGATNEKLFF.

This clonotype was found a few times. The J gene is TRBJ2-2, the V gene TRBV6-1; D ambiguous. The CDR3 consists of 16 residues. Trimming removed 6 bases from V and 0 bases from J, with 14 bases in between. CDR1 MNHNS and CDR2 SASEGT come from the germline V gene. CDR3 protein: CASRGTGYANTGELFF. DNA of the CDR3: TGTGCCAGCAGGGGAACGGGTTACGCGAACACCGGGGAGCTGTTTTTT.

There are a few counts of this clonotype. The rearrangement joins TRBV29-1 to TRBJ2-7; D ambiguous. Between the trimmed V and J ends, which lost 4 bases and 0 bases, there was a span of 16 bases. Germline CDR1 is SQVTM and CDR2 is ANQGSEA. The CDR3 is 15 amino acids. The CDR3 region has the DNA TGCAGCGTTGGGGGTGCGGACGGATACTCCTACGAGCAGTACTTC. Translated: CSVGGADGYSYEQYF.

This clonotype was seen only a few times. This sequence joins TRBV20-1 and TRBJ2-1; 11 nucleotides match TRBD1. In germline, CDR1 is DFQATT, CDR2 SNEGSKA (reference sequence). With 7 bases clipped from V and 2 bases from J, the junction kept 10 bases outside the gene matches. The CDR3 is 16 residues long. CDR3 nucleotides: TGCAGTGTACAAAGACCGGGACAGGGGGCCTACAATGAGCAGTTCTTC. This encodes CSVQRPGQGAYNEQFF.

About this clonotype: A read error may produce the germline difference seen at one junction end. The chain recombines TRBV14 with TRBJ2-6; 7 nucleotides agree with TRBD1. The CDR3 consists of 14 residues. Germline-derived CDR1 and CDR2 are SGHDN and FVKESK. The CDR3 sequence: CASSQRSGGNVLTF. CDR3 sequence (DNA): TGTGCCAGCAGCCAACGGTCAGGGGGCAACGTCCTGACTTTC.

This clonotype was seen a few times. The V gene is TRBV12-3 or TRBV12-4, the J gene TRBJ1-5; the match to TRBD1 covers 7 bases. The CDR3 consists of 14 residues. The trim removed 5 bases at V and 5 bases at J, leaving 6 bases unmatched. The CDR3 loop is CASSAGTADQPQHF. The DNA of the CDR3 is TGTGCCAGCAGTGCCGGGACAGCTGATCAGCCCCAGCATTTT.

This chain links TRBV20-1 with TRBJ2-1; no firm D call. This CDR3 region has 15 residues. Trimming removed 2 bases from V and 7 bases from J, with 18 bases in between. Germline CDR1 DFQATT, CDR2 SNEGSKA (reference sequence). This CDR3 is CSARRSELTGNEQFF. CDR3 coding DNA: TGCAGTGCTAGAAGGAGCGAACTAACCGGGAATGAGCAGTTCTTC.

CDR3 sequence (DNA): TGCAGTGCTCTCAGGGGAAATTCCAAAAACATTCAGTACTTC. It yields the protein CSALRGNSKNIQYF. The rearrangement uses TRBV20-1 and TRBJ2-4; perhaps TRBD1 as D (6 bases). CDR1 DFQATT and CDR2 SNEGSKA come from the germline V gene (reference sequence). Between the trimmed V and J ends, which lost 5 bases and 2 bases, there was a span of 13 bases. The CDR3 runs 14 residues.

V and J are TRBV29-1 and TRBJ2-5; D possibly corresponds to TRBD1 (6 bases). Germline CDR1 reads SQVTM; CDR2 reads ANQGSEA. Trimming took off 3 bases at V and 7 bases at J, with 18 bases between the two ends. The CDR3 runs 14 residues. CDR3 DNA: TGCAGCGTTGAGATGGGACAACAACTTCGGACCCAGTACTTC. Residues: CSVEMGQQLRTQYF.

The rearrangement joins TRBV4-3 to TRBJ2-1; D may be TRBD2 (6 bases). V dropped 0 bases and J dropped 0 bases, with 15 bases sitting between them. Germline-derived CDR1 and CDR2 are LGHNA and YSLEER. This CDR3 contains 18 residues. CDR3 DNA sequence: TGCGCCAGCAGCCAAGATATTAGCGGAGGTAGCTCCTACAATGAGCAGTTCTTC. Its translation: CASSQDISGGSSYNEQFF.

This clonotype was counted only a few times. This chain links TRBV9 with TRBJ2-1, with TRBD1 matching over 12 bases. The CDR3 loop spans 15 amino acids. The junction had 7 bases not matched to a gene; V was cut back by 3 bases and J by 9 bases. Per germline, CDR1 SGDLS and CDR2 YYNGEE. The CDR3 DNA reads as TGTGCCAGCAGCGGCGGGACAGGGGGCAGGATTGAGCAGTTCTTC. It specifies CASSGGTGGRIEQFF.

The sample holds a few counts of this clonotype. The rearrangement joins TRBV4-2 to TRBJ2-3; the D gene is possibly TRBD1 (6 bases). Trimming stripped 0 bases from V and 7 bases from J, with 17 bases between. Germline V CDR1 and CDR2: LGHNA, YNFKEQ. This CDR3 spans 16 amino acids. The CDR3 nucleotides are TGTGCCAGCAGCCAAGATCCAAAGGACAGAGCAAATACGCAGTATTTT. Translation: CASSQDPKDRANTQYF.